The 9 T cell receptor beta chains listed next were all sequenced from one sample in a study of T-cell memory formation after mild COVID-19. TCRdb analysed the 5' RACE reads with MiXCR anew, one entry per CDR3 protein. The sample yields about 270,000 distinct CDR3 sequences, roughly 17% seen once. Sequences were obtained from PBMCs or a T cell subset sorted from them (not recorded which). The receptors derive from a young man who had mild COVID-19 (a few samples of this study predate the infection). Cell type and time point are not known.

Here the CDR3 reads CASSYGVSPQHF. The CDR3 region has the DNA TGTGCCAGCAGCTATGGTGTATCGCCCCAGCATTTT. The chain recombines TRBV7-2 with TRBJ1-5, with D unclear. Germline V gene lookup returns CDR1 SGHTA and CDR2 FQGNSA. The length of the CDR3 is 12 residues. Trimming shortened V by 4 bases and J by 9 bases, and 10 bases separated the two germline ends.

A few counts support this clonotype. The chain is built from TRBV20-1 and TRBJ2-7; no clear D. The CDR3 has 13 residues. V was clipped by 0 bases and J by 0 bases, with 6 bases between them. Germline V gene sequence: CDR1 DFQATT, CDR2 SNEGSKA (reference sequence). This CDR3 reads CSAREASSYEQYV. The CDR3 coding sequence is TGCAGTGCTAGAGAGGCTAGCTCCTACGAGCAGTACGTC.

This clonotype was observed a handful of times. V is TRBV2 and J is TRBJ2-6; D call uncertain. V shed 6 bases and J shed 2 bases, with 17 bases lying between them. The length of the CDR3 is 17 residues. The V gene's germline CDR1 is SNHLY and CDR2 FYNNEI. Here the CDR3 reads CASRPGLSGAGANVLTF. The CDR3 region has the DNA TGTGCCAGCAGGCCCGGGCTATCGGGTGCTGGGGCCAACGTCCTGACTTTC.

This clonotype was seen only a few times. The rearrangement uses TRBV20-1 and TRBJ1-2; D is perhaps TRBD1 (5 bases). Deletions cut 6 bases from V and 7 bases from J, with 15 bases between. Germline V gene lookup returns CDR1 DFQATT and CDR2 SNEGSKA (reference sequence). There are 12 residues in the CDR3. CDR3 protein: CSALTRDSGYTF. CDR3 nucleotide sequence: TGCAGTGCGCTGACCAGGGATAGTGGCTACACCTTC.

This clonotype turned up a few times. The rearrangement joins TRBV5-1 to TRBJ1-5; D gene ambiguous. The germline CDR1 and CDR2 sequences are SGHRS and YFSETQ. V lost 0 bases, J lost 5 bases, and 6 bases lay in between. This CDR3 is built from 13 residues. CDR3 sequence reads: CASSLGEDQPQHF. The CDR3 region has the DNA TGCGCCAGCAGCTTGGGAGAGGATCAGCCCCAGCATTTT.

This clonotype was found many times. The chain combines TRBV11-2 with TRBJ2-7; D gene ambiguous. Germline V gene lookup returns CDR1 SGHAT and CDR2 FQNNGV. This CDR3 has 12 residues. V was trimmed by 6 bases and J by 4 bases, leaving 10 bases between them. In DNA form, the CDR3 reads TGTGCCAGCAGTTTAAGAGAGTACGAGCAGTACTTC. Its protein product is CASSLREYEQYF.

The chain combines TRBV15 with TRBJ1-1; D unclear. V was trimmed by 5 bases and J by 0 bases, leaving 10 bases between them. This CDR3 contains 14 residues. CDR1 is LNHNV, CDR2 YYDKDF, per germline (reference sequence). CDR3 in DNA: TGTGCCACCAGCCCCGAACGGCTGAACACTGAAGCTTTCTTT. This codes for CATSPERLNTEAFF.

This chain connects TRBV3-1 to TRBJ2-1; the D gene is possibly TRBD2 (6 bases). This CDR3 has 16 amino acids. Trimming cost V 5 bases and J 8 bases, with 22 bases left between them. Germline CDR1 and CDR2: LGHDT and YNNKEL (reference sequence). The CDR3 DNA reads as TGTGCCAGCAGCGAAGGAATGGCAGGGAGGTTGCATGAGCAGTTCTTC. Translated, it gives CASSEGMAGRLHEQFF.

V gene TRBV6-6 combines with J gene TRBJ2-2; 10 nucleotides match TRBD1. The CDR3 length is 15 residues. V shed 7 bases and J 7 bases; nucleotides not matched to a gene: 9. Germline lookup yields CDR1 MNHNY and CDR2 SVGAGI (reference sequence). CDR3 coding DNA: TGTGCCAGCAACGATCCGGGACAGGGGAACGGGGAGCTGTTTTTT. This gives the protein CASNDPGQGNGELFF.